The T cell receptor (beta chain) described here comes from a study of CD8 T cells in ankylosing spondylitis. Findings and limits, study-wide: Within matched ankylosing spondylitis synovial fluid, disease-linked clones were reportedly significantly enriched. A TCR beta motif of about eight highly homologous variants seemed to mark ankylosing spondylitis blood. CD8+ disease-linked clones were present at relatively low frequencies in blood.

The sample holds many counts of this clonotype. The antigen is not known. Deletions cut 7 bases from V and 2 bases from J, with 10 bases between. Germline V lookup: CDR1 ENHRY, CDR2 SYGVKD. This CDR3 comprises 13 residues. Via MiXCR, TCRdb re-called the 5' RACE reads, giving one row per CDR3 protein. Counted here are 200,000 to 300,000 distinct CDR3 sequences, approximately 10% occurring once; the ten biggest clones make up less than 3%. The TCR comes from a male donor with ankylosing spondylitis or in good health (not recorded which). The gene calls are TRBV10-3 and TRBJ2-3, with D perhaps TRBD1 (5 bases). Sequences were obtained from blood, either unsorted or a sorted T cell fraction (not recorded which). CDR3 region: CAINQGNTDTQYF. In DNA, the CDR3 is TGTGCCATCAACCAGGGTAACACAGATACGCAGTATTTT.